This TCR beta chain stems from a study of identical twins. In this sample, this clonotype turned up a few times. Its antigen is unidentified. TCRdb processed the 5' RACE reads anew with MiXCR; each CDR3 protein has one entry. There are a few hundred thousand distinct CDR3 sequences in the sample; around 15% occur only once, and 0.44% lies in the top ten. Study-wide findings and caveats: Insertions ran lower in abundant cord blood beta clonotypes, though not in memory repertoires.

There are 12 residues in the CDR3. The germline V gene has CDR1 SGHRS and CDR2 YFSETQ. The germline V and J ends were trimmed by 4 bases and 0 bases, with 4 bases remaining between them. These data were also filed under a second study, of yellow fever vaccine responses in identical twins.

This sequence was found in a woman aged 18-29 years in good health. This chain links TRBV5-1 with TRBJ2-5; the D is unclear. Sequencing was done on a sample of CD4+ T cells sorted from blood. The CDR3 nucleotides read TGCGCCAGCAGCGTAGACCAAGAGACCCAGTACTTC. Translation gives CASSVDQETQYF.